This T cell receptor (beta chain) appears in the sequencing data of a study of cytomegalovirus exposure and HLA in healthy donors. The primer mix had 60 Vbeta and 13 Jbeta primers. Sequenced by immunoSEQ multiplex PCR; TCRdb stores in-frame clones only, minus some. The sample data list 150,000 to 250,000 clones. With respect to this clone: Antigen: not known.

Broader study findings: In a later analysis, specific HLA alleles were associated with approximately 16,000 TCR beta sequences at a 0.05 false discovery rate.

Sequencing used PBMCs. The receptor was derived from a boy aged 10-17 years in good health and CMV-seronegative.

The CDR3 DNA sequence: TGTGCCATCGGGACAGCTGGCAATCAGCCCCAGCATTTT. Its protein product is CAIGTAGNQPQHF. The V gene is TRBV10-3, the J gene TRBJ1-5; TRBD1 matches at 7 bases. Germline V gene data show CDR1 as ENHRY and CDR2 as SYGVKD. The trim removed 8 bases at V and 2 bases at J, leaving 3 bases unmatched. There are 13 residues in the CDR3.